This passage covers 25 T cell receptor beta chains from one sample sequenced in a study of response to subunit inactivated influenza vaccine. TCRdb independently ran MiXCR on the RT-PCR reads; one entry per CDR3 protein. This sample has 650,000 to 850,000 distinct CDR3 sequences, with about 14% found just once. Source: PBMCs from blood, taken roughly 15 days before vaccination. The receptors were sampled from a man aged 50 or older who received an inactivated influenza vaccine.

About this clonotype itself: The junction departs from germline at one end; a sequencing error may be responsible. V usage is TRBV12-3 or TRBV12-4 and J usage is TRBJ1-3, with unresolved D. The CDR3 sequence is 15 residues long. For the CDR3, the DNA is TGTGCCGGCAGTTTATACCGGGGCTCTGGAAACACCATATATTTT. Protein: CAGSLYRGSGNTIYF.

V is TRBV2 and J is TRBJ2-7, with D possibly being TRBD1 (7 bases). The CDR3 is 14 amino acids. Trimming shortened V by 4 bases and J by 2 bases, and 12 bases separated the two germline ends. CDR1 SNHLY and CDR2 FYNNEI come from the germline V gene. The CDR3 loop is CASSGGTATYEQYF. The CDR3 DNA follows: TGTGCCAGCAGTGGCGGGACAGCGACCTACGAGCAGTACTTC. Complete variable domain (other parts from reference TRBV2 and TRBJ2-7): EPEVTQTPSHQVTQMGQEVILRCVPISNHLYFYWYRQILGQKVEFLVSFYNNEISEKSEIFDDQFSVERPDGSNFTLKIRSTKLEDSAMYFCASSGGTATYEQYFGPGTRLTVT.

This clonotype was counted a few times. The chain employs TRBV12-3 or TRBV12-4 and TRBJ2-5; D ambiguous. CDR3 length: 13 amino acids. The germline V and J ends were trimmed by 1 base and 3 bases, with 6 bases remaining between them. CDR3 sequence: CASSLVPKETQYF. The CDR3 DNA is TGTGCCAGCAGTTTAGTACCAAAAGAGACCCAGTACTTC.

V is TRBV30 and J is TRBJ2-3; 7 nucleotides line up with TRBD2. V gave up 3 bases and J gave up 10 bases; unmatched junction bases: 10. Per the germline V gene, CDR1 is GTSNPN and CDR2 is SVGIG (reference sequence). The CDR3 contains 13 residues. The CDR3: CAWSGGSTASQYF. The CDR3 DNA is TGTGCCTGGAGCGGGGGGTCCACCGCTTCGCAGTATTTT.

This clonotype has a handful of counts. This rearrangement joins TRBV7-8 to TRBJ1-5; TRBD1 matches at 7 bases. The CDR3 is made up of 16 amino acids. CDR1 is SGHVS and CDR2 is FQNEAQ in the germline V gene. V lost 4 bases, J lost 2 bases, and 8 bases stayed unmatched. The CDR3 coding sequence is TGTGCCAGCAGCTCCCGACAGGGTGGAGGCAATCAGCCCCAGCATTTT. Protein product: CASSSRQGGGNQPQHF.

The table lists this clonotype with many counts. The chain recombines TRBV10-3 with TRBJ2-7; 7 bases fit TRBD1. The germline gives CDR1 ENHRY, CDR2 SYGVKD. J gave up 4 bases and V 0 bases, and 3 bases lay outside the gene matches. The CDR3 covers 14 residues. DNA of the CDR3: TGTGCCATCAGTGAGTCGGGGACAGCTTACGAGCAGTACTTC. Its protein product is CAISESGTAYEQYF.

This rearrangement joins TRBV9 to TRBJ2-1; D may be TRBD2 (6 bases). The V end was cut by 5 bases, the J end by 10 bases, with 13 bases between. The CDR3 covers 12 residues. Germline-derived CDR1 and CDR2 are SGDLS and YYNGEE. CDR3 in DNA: TGTGCCAGCAGTTCCAACGGGAGAGAGCAGTTCTTC. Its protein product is CASSSNGREQFF.

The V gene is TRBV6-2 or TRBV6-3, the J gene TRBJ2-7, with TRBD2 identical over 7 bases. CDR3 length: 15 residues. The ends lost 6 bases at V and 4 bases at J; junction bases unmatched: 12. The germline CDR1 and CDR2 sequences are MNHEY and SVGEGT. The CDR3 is CASRDSGGRRYEQYF. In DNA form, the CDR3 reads TGTGCCAGCAGGGATAGTGGCGGGAGAAGGTACGAGCAGTACTTC.

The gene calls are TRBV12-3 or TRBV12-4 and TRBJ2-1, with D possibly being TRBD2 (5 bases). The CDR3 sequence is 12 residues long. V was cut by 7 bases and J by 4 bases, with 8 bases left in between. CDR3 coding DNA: TGTGCCAGCAAAAGAGGGTACAATGAGCAGTTCTTC. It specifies CASKRGYNEQFF.

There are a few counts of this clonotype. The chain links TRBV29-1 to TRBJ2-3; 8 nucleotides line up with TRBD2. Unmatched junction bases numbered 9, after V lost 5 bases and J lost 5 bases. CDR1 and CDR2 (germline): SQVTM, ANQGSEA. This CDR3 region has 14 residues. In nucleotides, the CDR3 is TGCAGCGTTCAAACGGGAGGGCCCGGAGATACGCAGTATTTT. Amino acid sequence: CSVQTGGPGDTQYF.

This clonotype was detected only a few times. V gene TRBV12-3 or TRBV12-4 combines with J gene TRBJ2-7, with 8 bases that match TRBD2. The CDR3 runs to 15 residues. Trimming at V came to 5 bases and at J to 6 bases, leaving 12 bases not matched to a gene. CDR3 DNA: TGTGCCAGCAGTCCTACCGGGACTAGATTCGGCGAGCAGTACTTC. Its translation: CASSPTGTRFGEQYF.

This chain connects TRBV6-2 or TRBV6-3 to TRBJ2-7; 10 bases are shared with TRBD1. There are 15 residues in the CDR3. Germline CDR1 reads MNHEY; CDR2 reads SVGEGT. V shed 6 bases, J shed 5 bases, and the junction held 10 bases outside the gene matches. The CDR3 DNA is TGTGCCAGCAGGGAAACCGGGGACAGGGGCAACGAGCAGTACTTC. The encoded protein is CASRETGDRGNEQYF.

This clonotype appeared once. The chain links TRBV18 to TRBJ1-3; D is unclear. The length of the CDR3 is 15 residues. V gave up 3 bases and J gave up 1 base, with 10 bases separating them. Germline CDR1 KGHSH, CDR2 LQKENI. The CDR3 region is CASSPKVPSGNTIYF. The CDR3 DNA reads TGTGCCAGCTCACCGAAAGTCCCGTCTGGAAACACCATATATTTT.

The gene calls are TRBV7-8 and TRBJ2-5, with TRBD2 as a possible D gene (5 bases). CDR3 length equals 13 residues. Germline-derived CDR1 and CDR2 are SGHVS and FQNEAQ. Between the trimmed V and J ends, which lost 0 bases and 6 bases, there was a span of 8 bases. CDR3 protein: CASSLAGVQTQYF. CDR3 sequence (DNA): TGTGCCAGCAGCTTAGCGGGAGTCCAGACCCAGTACTTC.

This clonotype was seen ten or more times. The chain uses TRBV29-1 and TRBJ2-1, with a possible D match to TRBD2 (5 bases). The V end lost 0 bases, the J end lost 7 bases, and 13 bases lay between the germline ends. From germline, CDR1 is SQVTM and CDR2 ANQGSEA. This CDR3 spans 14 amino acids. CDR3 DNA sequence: TGCAGCGTTGAAGAGAATATCCGGGGAAATGAGCAGTTCTTC. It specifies CSVEENIRGNEQFF.

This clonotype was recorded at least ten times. CDR3 bases: TGTGCCAGCAGTGCGCTTGGGGAGACCGGGGAGCTGTTTTTT. Amino acids: CASSALGETGELFF. J is TRBJ2-2 and V is TRBV6-1, with TRBD2 as a possible D gene (5 bases). This CDR3 has 14 residues. V shed 4 bases and J shed 5 bases, with 11 bases lying between them. The germline V gene has CDR1 MNHNS and CDR2 SASEGT.

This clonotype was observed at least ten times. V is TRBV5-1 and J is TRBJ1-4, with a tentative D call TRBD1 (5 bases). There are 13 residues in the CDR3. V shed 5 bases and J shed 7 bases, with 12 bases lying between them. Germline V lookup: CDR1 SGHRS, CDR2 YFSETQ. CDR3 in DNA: TGCGCCAGCAGAAGTACCGGGGCTGAAAAACTGTTTTTT. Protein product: CASRSTGAEKLFF. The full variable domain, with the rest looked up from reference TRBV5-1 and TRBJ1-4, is KAGVTQTPRYLIKTRGQQVTLSCSPISGHRSVSWYQQTPGQGLQFLFEYFSETQRNKGNFPGRFSGRQFSNSRSEMNVSTLELGDSALYLCASRSTGAEKLFFGSGTQLSVL.

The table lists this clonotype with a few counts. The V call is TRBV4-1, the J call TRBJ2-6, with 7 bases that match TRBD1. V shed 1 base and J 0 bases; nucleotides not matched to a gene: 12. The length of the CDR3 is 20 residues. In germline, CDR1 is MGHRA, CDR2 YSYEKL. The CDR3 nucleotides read TGCGCCAGCAGCCAAGGAGCGAGGACAGGCTCCCACTCTGGGGCCAACGTCCTGACTTTC. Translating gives CASSQGARTGSHSGANVLTF.

CDR3 region: CAWSGGDTEAFF. CDR3 nucleotides: TGTGCCTGGAGTGGGGGCGACACTGAAGCTTTCTTT. The chain combines TRBV30 with TRBJ1-1, with D perhaps TRBD1 (5 bases). The germline CDR1 and CDR2 sequences are GTSNPN and SVGIG (reference sequence). Between the trimmed V and J ends, which lost 1 base and 3 bases, there was a span of 6 bases. This CDR3 has 12 amino acids.

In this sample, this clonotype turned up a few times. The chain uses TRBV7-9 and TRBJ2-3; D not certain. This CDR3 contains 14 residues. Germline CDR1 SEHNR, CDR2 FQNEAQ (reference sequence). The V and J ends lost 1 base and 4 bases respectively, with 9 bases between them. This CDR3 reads CASSLDAAADTQYF. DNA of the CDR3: TGTGCCAGCAGCTTAGACGCGGCGGCAGATACGCAGTATTTT.

CDR3 nucleotide sequence: TGTGCCAGCAGCTTATCAGCGACAGAATACTATGGCTACACCTTC. It codes for CASSLSATEYYGYTF. The chain carries TRBV7-2 and TRBJ1-2; maybe TRBD1 (5 bases). CDR1 and CDR2 from the germline V gene are SGHTA and FQGNSA. The V end lost 2 bases, the J end lost 3 bases, and 13 bases lay between the germline ends. The CDR3 sequence is 15 residues long.

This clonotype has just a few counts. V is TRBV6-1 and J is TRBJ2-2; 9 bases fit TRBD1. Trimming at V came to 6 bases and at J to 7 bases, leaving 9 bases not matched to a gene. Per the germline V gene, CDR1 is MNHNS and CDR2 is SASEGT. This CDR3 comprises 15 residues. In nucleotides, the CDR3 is TGTGCCAGCAGAGAGGGACAGGGAATGGGCGGGGAGCTGTTTTTT. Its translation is CASREGQGMGGELFF.

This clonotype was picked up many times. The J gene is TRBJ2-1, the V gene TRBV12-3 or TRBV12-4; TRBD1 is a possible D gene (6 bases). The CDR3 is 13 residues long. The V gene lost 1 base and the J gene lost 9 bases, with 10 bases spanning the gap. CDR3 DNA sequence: TGTGCCAGCAGTTTAGACAGGGAAAGTGAGCAGTTCTTC. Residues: CASSLDRESEQFF.

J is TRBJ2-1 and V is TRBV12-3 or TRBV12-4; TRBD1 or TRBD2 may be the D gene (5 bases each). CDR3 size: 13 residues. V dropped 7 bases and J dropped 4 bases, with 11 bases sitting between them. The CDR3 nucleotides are TGTGCCAGCACCGGGGACGGATACAATGAGCAGTTCTTC. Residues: CASTGDGYNEQFF.

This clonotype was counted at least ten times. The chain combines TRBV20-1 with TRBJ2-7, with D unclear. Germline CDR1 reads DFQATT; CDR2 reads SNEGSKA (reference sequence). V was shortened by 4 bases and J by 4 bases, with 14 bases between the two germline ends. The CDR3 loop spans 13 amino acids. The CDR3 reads CSANTATAYEQYF. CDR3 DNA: TGCAGTGCTAATACTGCAACGGCGTACGAGCAGTACTTC.